One and the same sample provided the 31 T cell receptor beta chains below, sequenced in a study of CD8 T cells in ankylosing spondylitis. TCRdb reprocessed the 5' RACE reads with MiXCR, giving one entry per CDR3 protein. The repertoire holds about 100,000 distinct CDR3 sequences, with 24% as singletons. The sample was synovial fluid, either unsorted or a sorted T cell fraction (not recorded which). These receptors came from a male donor with ankylosing spondylitis.

The CDR3 reads CASSQVRGSNTEAFF. CDR3 DNA: TGTGCCAGCAGCCAAGTTAGGGGGAGTAACACTGAAGCTTTCTTT. V usage is TRBV3-1 and J usage is TRBJ1-1; a possible D gene is TRBD1 (6 bases). The CDR3 sequence is 15 residues long. CDR1 is LGHDT and CDR2 is YNNKEL in the germline V gene (reference sequence). V lost 1 base to trimming and J lost 2 bases, with 11 bases between them.

The CDR3 loop reads CASALGASHGADTQYF. The CDR3 DNA reads TGCGCCAGCGCCCTAGGAGCTTCCCATGGGGCAGATACGCAGTATTTT. The chain joins TRBV5-1 to TRBJ2-3; D gene unclear. The V gene lost 7 bases and the J gene lost 4 bases, with 22 bases spanning the gap. The CDR3 length is 16 residues. Germline lookup yields CDR1 SGHRS and CDR2 YFSETQ.

This clonotype was counted at least ten times. The V and J genes are TRBV14 and TRBJ2-7; D not certain. This CDR3 region has 11 residues. The V end was cut by 4 bases, the J end by 3 bases, with 4 bases between. Germline V lookup: CDR1 SGHDN, CDR2 FVKESK. As DNA, the CDR3 is TGTGCCAGCAGCCTTTACTACGAGCAGTACTTC. It translates to CASSLYYEQYF.

CDR3 sequence reads: CASSPAWAEETQYF. The CDR3 coding sequence is TGTGCCAGCAGTCCCGCCTGGGCGGAAGAGACCCAGTACTTC. This rearrangement joins TRBV7-8 to TRBJ2-5, with D uncertain. V lost 6 bases and J lost 3, with 14 bases in between. This CDR3 spans 14 amino acids. The germline V gene encodes CDR1 SGHVS and CDR2 FQNEAQ.

The chain has TRBV2 and TRBJ1-5; D may be TRBD1 (6 bases). This CDR3 contains 13 residues. Germline values: CDR1 SNHLY, CDR2 FYNNEI. The V gene lost 2 bases and the J gene lost 11 bases, with 13 bases spanning the gap. The CDR3 bases are TGTGCCAGCAGTGAAAACAGGGTCGGGGCCCAGCATTTT. Translated, it gives CASSENRVGAQHF.

This clonotype was seen ten or more times. CDR3 DNA sequence: TGCGCCAGCAGCAAACAAACCCTGGGAGGTTCGGATGGCTACACCTTC. It encodes CASSKQTLGGSDGYTF. The chain is built from TRBV5-1 and TRBJ1-2; D is uncertain. This CDR3 spans 16 amino acids. Trimming took off 4 bases at V and 6 bases at J, with 22 bases between the two ends. Germline V gene sequence: CDR1 SGHRS, CDR2 YFSETQ.

This chain joins TRBV6-1 and TRBJ2-2, with 12 bases identical to TRBD2. The CDR3 has 16 residues. Trimming took 3 bases from V and 6 from J; bases not matched to a gene: 5. Germline loops: CDR1 MNHNS, CDR2 SASEGT. The CDR3 DNA is TGTGCCAGCAGTGAGGCCCTAGCGGGAGGGGCCGGGGAGCTGTTTTTT. Protein sequence: CASSEALAGGAGELFF.

CDR3 sequence: CASSWGQGSEAFF. The CDR3 region has the DNA TGCGCCAGCAGCTGGGGACAGGGGTCTGAAGCTTTCTTT. V and J are TRBV5-1 and TRBJ1-1, with 10 bases lining up with TRBD1. The CDR3 sequence is 13 residues long. Germline V gene data show CDR1 as SGHRS and CDR2 as YFSETQ. The V gene end was trimmed by 3 bases and the J gene end by 6 bases; junction bases not matched to a gene: 2.

The DNA of the CDR3 is TGTGCCAGCAGACCAGGGGGCAGGGCCACTGAAGCTTTCTTT. It is translated as CASRPGGRATEAFF. This sequence joins TRBV12-3 or TRBV12-4 and TRBJ1-1; TRBD1 aligns across 8 bases. V dropped 6 bases and J dropped 4; count of bases not matched to a gene: 7. This CDR3 is built from 14 residues.

The rearrangement joins TRBV5-1 to TRBJ2-2; 7 bases agree with TRBD1. V gave up 6 bases and J gave up 4 bases; unmatched junction bases: 9. The germline V gene has CDR1 SGHRS and CDR2 YFSETQ. The CDR3 runs to 15 residues. CDR3 in DNA: TGCGCCAGCAACCCGGACAGGTCTCTCACCGGGGAGCTGTTTTTT. Protein sequence: CASNPDRSLTGELFF.

This chain joins TRBV5-6 and TRBJ2-5; 7 positions agree with TRBD2. The CDR3 consists of 14 residues. J was trimmed by 2 bases and V by 1 base; bases with no gene match: 2. CDR1 is SGHDT, CDR2 YYEEEE, per germline. CDR3 sequence reads: CASSLKLAQETQYF. The CDR3 coding sequence is TGTGCCAGCAGCTTGAAACTAGCGCAAGAGACCCAGTACTTC.

This chain uses TRBV12-3 or TRBV12-4 with TRBJ2-5; D call uncertain. The CDR3 loop spans 13 amino acids. Trimming took off 0 bases at V and 3 bases at J, with 5 bases between the two ends. The CDR3 is CASSLAHKETQYF. The CDR3 coding sequence is TGTGCCAGCAGTTTAGCCCATAAAGAGACCCAGTACTTC.

This clonotype was seen more than once but under ten times. The J gene is TRBJ1-1, the V gene TRBV6-1, with 9 bases aligning to TRBD1. The junction had 5 bases not matched to a gene; V was cut back by 2 bases and J by 7 bases. Germline lookup yields CDR1 MNHNS and CDR2 SASEGT. The CDR3 spans 14 residues. Here the CDR3 DNA reads TGTGCCAGCAGTGAAAGAAGGACAGGGGTTGAAGCTTTCTTT. It encodes CASSERRTGVEAFF.

Comment on this clonotype: A much larger clonotype is one base distant, so this may be a read error. The chain employs TRBV2 and TRBJ1-5, with 8 positions matching TRBD1. The CDR3 runs 15 residues. CDR1 and CDR2 from the germline V gene are SNHLY and FYNNEI. The CDR3 sequence is CARSVRGPLGQPQHF. The CDR3 bases are TGTGCCAGGAGTGTCAGGGGGCCCTTAGGTCAGCCCCAGCATTTT.

The chain links TRBV12-3 or TRBV12-4 to TRBJ1-6; 7 nucleotides agree with TRBD1. V dropped 5 bases and J dropped 8; count of bases not matched to a gene: 6. CDR3 length: 14 residues. CDR3 sequence: CASSPRQGDSPLHF. The CDR3, as DNA: TGTGCCAGCAGTCCGCGACAGGGAGATTCACCCCTCCACTTT.

J is TRBJ1-1 and V is TRBV6-1, with D perhaps TRBD1 (6 bases). From germline, CDR1 is MNHNS and CDR2 SASEGT. The CDR3 spans 12 residues. The V gene lost 7 bases and the J gene lost 7 bases, with 13 bases spanning the gap. The CDR3 DNA follows: TGTGCCAGCACTTACAGGGAGGGTGAAGCTTTCTTT. This codes for CASTYREGEAFF.

The chain has TRBV6-1 and TRBJ1-2; 9 positions match TRBD1. The CDR3 runs 14 residues. The V and J ends lost 7 bases and 4 bases, in that order; junction bases with no gene match: 7. Germline V gene data show CDR1 as MNHNS and CDR2 as SASEGT. CDR3 loop: CASNIQGAGYGYTF. Here the CDR3 DNA reads TGTGCCAGCAACATACAGGGGGCTGGCTATGGCTACACCTTC.

This clonotype was found a few times. This chain uses TRBV5-1 with TRBJ1-1; TRBD1 agrees at 7 bases. The CDR3 has 12 residues. With V trimmed by 4 bases and J by 7 bases, 4 bases remained unmatched. Germline loops: CDR1 SGHRS, CDR2 YFSETQ. CDR3 nucleotides: TGCGCCAGCAGCCAGGACAGGTTTGAAGCTTTCTTT. Translating it yields CASSQDRFEAFF. The variable domain in full, with the rest retrieved from reference TRBV5-1 and TRBJ1-1, is KAGVTQTPRYLIKTRGQQVTLSCSPISGHRSVSWYQQTPGQGLQFLFEYFSETQRNKGNFPGRFSGRQFSNSRSEMNVSTLELGDSALYLCASSQDRFEAFFGQGTRLTVV.

There are a few counts of this clonotype. The chain has TRBV5-1 and TRBJ2-3; tentative D call: TRBD2 (6 bases). The germline CDR1 and CDR2 sequences are SGHRS and YFSETQ. The CDR3 runs 16 residues. Trimming pared 4 bases from V and 1 base from J, leaving 16 bases between. Here the CDR3 reads CASSRIWAGRTDTQYF. CDR3 nucleotides: TGCGCCAGCAGCCGCATTTGGGCGGGACGCACAGATACGCAGTATTTT.

This clonotype was detected ten times or more. V is TRBV20-1 and J is TRBJ1-1; D unresolved. The V end was cut by 1 base, the J end by 0 bases, with 6 bases between. CDR1 and CDR2 from the germline V gene are DFQATT and SNEGSKA (reference sequence). This CDR3 is 13 amino acids long. The DNA of the CDR3 is TGCAGTGCTAGAGGGTACTTGAACACTGAAGCTTTCTTT. Amino acids: CSARGYLNTEAFF.

This clonotype has a handful of counts. The chain employs TRBV12-3 or TRBV12-4 and TRBJ2-5; TRBD1 matches at 7 bases. V lost 5 bases and J lost 0; bases outside the gene matches: 6. This CDR3 contains 15 residues. CDR3 residues: CASSPGTVNQETQYF. The CDR3 DNA is TGTGCCAGCAGTCCCGGGACAGTTAACCAAGAGACCCAGTACTTC.

The chain uses TRBV20-1 and TRBJ2-5; TRBD1 aligns across 8 bases. The V segment lost 0 bases and the J segment 4 bases; nucleotides outside the gene matches: 4. The CDR3 has 14 amino acids. Per germline, CDR1 DFQATT and CDR2 SNEGSKA (reference sequence). In DNA, the CDR3 is TGCAGTGCTAGAGATCGGCAGGGGGCAGAGACCCAGTACTTC. This encodes CSARDRQGAETQYF.

V usage is TRBV28 and J usage is TRBJ1-5; D gene ambiguous. Trimming left V 6 bases short and J 1 base short, with 1 base between. Germline values: CDR1 MDHEN, CDR2 SYDVKM. There are 11 residues in the CDR3. The CDR3 nucleotides read TGTGCCAGCAGGAGCAATCAGCCCCAGCATTTT. It yields the protein CASRSNQPQHF.

This clonotype was detected once. Here the CDR3 reads CASSKPGLGSSYNEQFF. The CDR3 nucleotides read TGTGCCAGCAGTAAGCCGGGACTAGGGAGTTCCTACAATGAGCAGTTCTTC. The rearrangement joins TRBV12-3 or TRBV12-4 to TRBJ2-1, with TRBD2 identical over 8 bases. The ends lost 5 bases at V and 1 base at J; junction bases unmatched: 10. The CDR3 has 17 amino acids.

The chain links TRBV7-2 to TRBJ1-3, with D maybe TRBD1 (6 bases). The CDR3 covers 15 residues. V lost 4 bases, J lost 4 bases, and 14 bases lay in between. Germline-derived CDR1 and CDR2 are SGHTA and FQGNSA. CDR3 loop: CASSSGALWGNTIYF. CDR3 sequence (DNA): TGTGCCAGCAGCTCAGGGGCCTTGTGGGGAAACACCATATATTTT. The variable domain in full, completed from reference TRBV7-2 and TRBJ1-3, reads GAGVSQSPSNKVTEKGKDVELRCDPISGHTALYWYRQSLGQGLEFLIYFQGNSAPDKSGLPSDRFSAERTGGSVSTLTIQRTQQEDSAVYLCASSSGALWGNTIYFGEGSWLTVV.

V gene TRBV3-1 combines with J gene TRBJ2-1; D is possibly TRBD2 (5 bases). V lost 0 bases and J lost 3, with 12 bases in between. The CDR3 runs to 16 residues. Germline CDR1 is LGHDT and CDR2 is YNNKEL (reference sequence). The CDR3 DNA reads as TGTGCCAGCAGCCAAGATAGAGGGAGTAGCTACAATGAGCAGTTCTTC. Its protein product is CASSQDRGSSYNEQFF.

This clonotype was recorded a few times. V is TRBV2 and J is TRBJ2-1, with 8 nucleotides matching TRBD1. CDR1 SNHLY and CDR2 FYNNEI come from the germline V gene. Trimming cost V 6 bases and J 4 bases; bases outside gene matches: 8. The CDR3 runs 15 residues. The CDR3 coding sequence is TGTGCCAGCAGAGAGGGACAGGTCGGTTACAATGAGCAGTTCTTC. Translated, it gives CASREGQVGYNEQFF.

A few counts support this clonotype. The rearrangement links TRBV5-1 to TRBJ2-1; TRBD2 matches 9 bases. Germline CDR1 and CDR2: SGHRS and YFSETQ. The CDR3 contains 15 residues. Germline trimming cut 2 bases from V and 3 bases from J; bases unmatched to any gene: 3. CDR3 nucleotide sequence: TGCGCCAGCAGCTTCTCTAGCGGGATCTACAATGAGCAGTTCTTC. Protein product: CASSFSSGIYNEQFF.

This clonotype was found a few times. CDR3 sequence (DNA): TGTGCCAGCTCAGGACCGGGACAGGGTGGGGAGCAGTACGTC. It codes for CASSGPGQGGEQYV. The genes are TRBV18 and TRBJ2-7; 9 bases are shared with TRBD1. V lost 5 bases and J lost 7; bases outside the gene matches: 9. The CDR3 consists of 14 residues. From germline, CDR1 is KGHSH and CDR2 LQKENI.

The gene calls are TRBV20-1 and TRBJ2-2; TRBD2 matches 7 bases. The J segment lost 3 bases and the V segment lost 5 bases, leaving 9 bases of the junction unmatched. CDR1 and CDR2 from the germline V gene are DFQATT and SNEGSKA (reference sequence). The CDR3 loop spans 15 amino acids. The CDR3 reads CSAGGELADTGELFF. The CDR3 nucleotides read TGCAGTGCTGGGGGGGAACTAGCCGACACCGGGGAGCTGTTTTTT.

This clonotype was observed a few times. J is TRBJ2-1 and V is TRBV12-3 or TRBV12-4, with 9 bases matching TRBD2. V lost 10 bases to trimming and J lost 7 bases; unmatched junction nucleotides: 8. The CDR3 extends over 13 amino acids. The CDR3 protein is CATLAGARNEQFF. The DNA for the CDR3 is TGTGCCACCTTAGCGGGAGCGAGGAATGAGCAGTTCTTC.